Below, 27 T cell receptor beta chains from the same sample are listed, as sequenced in a study of identical twins. In TCRdb, the 5' RACE reads were re-called with MiXCR into one record per CDR3 protein. Of approximately 700,000 distinct CDR3 sequences listed, 5.5% to 7.5% are singletons. Sequencing input: naive T cells sorted from blood. These receptors were obtained from a man aged 18 to 35 in good health.

V and J are TRBV3-1 and TRBJ2-6, with D maybe TRBD2 (5 bases). With 4 bases removed from V and 0 bases from J, the gap between germline ends came to 16 bases. This CDR3 has 18 amino acids. Germline V gene data show CDR1 as LGHDT and CDR2 as YNNKEL (reference sequence). CDR3 region: CASSLLAPTFSGANVLTF. The DNA of the CDR3 is TGTGCCAGCAGCCTTTTAGCGCCAACCTTCTCTGGGGCCAACGTCCTGACTTTC.

A word on this clonotype: At one of its ends the junction is not consistent with the germline gene, which may arise from a read error. The chain recombines TRBV7-7 with TRBJ2-2; a weak D match, TRBD2 (5 bases). Germline CDR1 reads SSHAT; CDR2 reads FNYEAQ (reference sequence). The CDR3 loop spans 14 amino acids. The CDR3, as DNA: TGTGCCACAACGGACTCCCCGAACGCCGGGGAGCTGTTTTTT. Translating it yields CATTDSPNAGELFF.

This clonotype has just a few counts. The chain has TRBV2 and TRBJ2-1, with 8 bases matching TRBD1. With V trimmed by 8 bases and J by 4 bases, 7 bases remained unmatched. Germline values: CDR1 SNHLY, CDR2 FYNNEI. The CDR3 contains 14 residues. The CDR3 DNA follows: TGTGCCAGCCCGGGCCAGGGGGCTTACAATGAGCAGTTCTTC. It is translated as CASPGQGAYNEQFF.

The chain couples TRBV7-2 to TRBJ2-2; 7 positions agree with TRBD2. CDR1 is SGHTA, CDR2 FQGNSA, per germline. V shed 2 bases and J 0 bases; nucleotides not matched to a gene: 9. CDR3 size: 18 residues. The chain's CDR3 is CASSLTRERAANTGELFF. The CDR3 nucleotides are TGTGCCAGCAGCTTAACGCGGGAGAGAGCCGCGAACACCGGGGAGCTGTTTTTT.

This clonotype was seen ten or more times. The chain recombines TRBV18 with TRBJ2-1, with 8 bases aligning to TRBD2. The V gene end was trimmed by 3 bases and the J gene end by 0 bases; junction bases not matched to a gene: 1. There are 15 residues in the CDR3. CDR1 KGHSH and CDR2 LQKENI come from the germline V gene. CDR3 protein: CASSPREVSYNEQFF. The CDR3 bases are TGTGCCAGCTCACCGCGGGAGGTCTCCTACAATGAGCAGTTCTTC.

Many counts were recorded for this clonotype. The chain couples TRBV2 to TRBJ2-7; no reliable D call. Trimming removed 2 bases at V and 3 bases at J, with 5 bases between. The CDR3 extends over 12 amino acids. Germline CDR1 and CDR2: SNHLY and FYNNEI. This chain's CDR3 is CASSETFYEQYV. The CDR3 region has the DNA TGTGCCAGCAGTGAAACCTTCTACGAGCAGTACGTC.

The V call is TRBV14, the J call TRBJ1-5, with 7 bases matching TRBD1. Unmatched junction bases numbered 4, after V lost 4 bases and J lost 4 bases. The CDR3 spans 14 residues. Looked up from germline, CDR1 is SGHDN and CDR2 is FVKESK. The CDR3 is CASSRTGPNQPQHF. In DNA, the CDR3 is TGTGCCAGCAGCCGGACAGGACCGAATCAGCCCCAGCATTTT.

The V and J genes are TRBV11-3 and TRBJ2-1, with D possibly matching TRBD1 (8 bases). This CDR3 is 15 amino acids long. CDR1 and CDR2 from the germline V gene are SGHNT and YENEEA. V was cut by 2 bases and J by 6 bases, with 14 bases left in between. In DNA, the CDR3 is TGTGCCAGCAGCTTAAGGACAGGGAGGGGCAATGAGCAGTTCTTC. Translation gives CASSLRTGRGNEQFF.

This clonotype was found many times. This rearrangement joins TRBV7-2 to TRBJ2-3; D is perhaps TRBD1 (5 bases). Per germline, CDR1 SGHTA and CDR2 FQGNSA. The germline V and J ends were trimmed by 5 bases and 1 base, with 13 bases remaining between them. The CDR3 runs to 15 residues. This CDR3 is CASSRDSLRTDTQYF. The CDR3 coding sequence is TGTGCCAGCAGCCGAGACAGCCTACGCACAGATACGCAGTATTTT.

In its sample, this clonotype was seen many times. The chain recombines TRBV14 with TRBJ2-1; no firm D call. V was pared by 1 base and J by 9 bases, with 4 bases between. CDR1 is SGHDN, CDR2 FVKESK, per germline. This CDR3 is 11 amino acids long. The CDR3 nucleotides read TGTGCCAGCAGCCAAGGGGTTGAGCAGTTCTTC. Translated: CASSQGVEQFF.

The chain carries TRBV6-1 and TRBJ1-1; 8 nucleotides line up with TRBD1. V lost 8 bases to trimming and J lost 2 bases; unmatched junction nucleotides: 7. Germline-derived CDR1 and CDR2 are MNHNS and SASEGT. CDR3 length: 14 residues. The CDR3 loop is CASYGTGPNTEAFF. In DNA, the CDR3 is TGTGCCAGCTATGGGACAGGCCCTAACACTGAAGCTTTCTTT.

At least ten counts were recorded for this clonotype. The rearrangement joins TRBV7-8 to TRBJ2-1; 8 positions agree with TRBD2. The CDR3 has 16 amino acids. With 1 base clipped from V and 8 bases from J, the junction kept 10 bases outside the gene matches. CDR1 is SGHVS, CDR2 FQNEAQ, per germline. CDR3 sequence reads: CASSLGRLAGLYEQFF. CDR3 coding DNA: TGTGCCAGCAGCTTAGGGCGCCTAGCGGGTCTCTATGAGCAGTTCTTC.

The genes are TRBV3-1 and TRBJ2-1, with a tentative D call TRBD2 (6 bases). The CDR3 totals 15 residues. Germline loops: CDR1 LGHDT, CDR2 YNNKEL (reference sequence). V lost 4 bases, J lost 9 bases, and 19 bases lay in between. CDR3 amino acids: CASSPGRGSRGEQFF. The CDR3 nucleotides are TGTGCCAGCAGCCCCGGGAGAGGTAGCCGGGGTGAGCAGTTCTTC.

Only a few counts were recorded for this clonotype. V gene TRBV12-3 or TRBV12-4 combines with J gene TRBJ2-3; D unresolved. The CDR3 has 14 residues. The V end was cut by 5 bases, the J end by 1 base, with 10 bases between. The CDR3, as DNA: TGTGCCAGCAGTCCCAAGATTGGCACAGATACGCAGTATTTT. Its protein product is CASSPKIGTDTQYF.

This clonotype showed up many times. The chain combines TRBV29-1 with TRBJ2-1; 7 bases are a match to TRBD2. The CDR3 has 16 residues. V was pared by 0 bases and J by 4 bases, with 9 bases of the junction left unmatched. Per the germline V gene, CDR1 is SQVTM and CDR2 is ANQGSEA. The CDR3 DNA sequence: TGCAGCGTTGAAGATGTGGCTAGCGGTGGGTACAATGAGCAGTTCTTC. As protein: CSVEDVASGGYNEQFF.

The sample holds many counts of this clonotype. The gene calls are TRBV6-2 or TRBV6-3 and TRBJ2-2; D may be TRBD2 (6 bases). This CDR3 has 16 residues. V was trimmed by 6 bases and J by 2 bases, leaving 16 bases between them. Germline values: CDR1 MNHEY, CDR2 SVGEGT. The CDR3: CASRTLGGTNTGELFF. Here the CDR3 DNA reads TGTGCCAGCAGGACGCTTGGCGGGACTAACACCGGGGAGCTGTTTTTT.

The chain joins TRBV6-5 to TRBJ1-2; D possibly corresponds to TRBD1 (5 bases). The V and J ends lost 5 bases and 4 bases respectively, with 14 bases between them. The germline V gene has CDR1 MNHEY and CDR2 SVGAGI. CDR3 length: 14 residues. CDR3 coding DNA: TGTGCCAGCAGTACTGGGTCCAGGGCCTATGGCTACACCTTC. This sequence encodes CASSTGSRAYGYTF.

This clonotype was found many times. The chain joins TRBV7-9 to TRBJ2-3; D not resolved. The CDR3 covers 14 residues. Germline loops: CDR1 SEHNR, CDR2 FQNEAQ (reference sequence). V was cut by 3 bases and J by 4 bases, with 11 bases left in between. The CDR3 region is CASSLLLGSDTQYF. In nucleotides, the CDR3 is TGTGCCAGCAGCTTGCTTCTCGGGTCAGATACGCAGTATTTT.

As for this clonotype: A read error is possible here, since a much larger clone lies one base away. The J gene is TRBJ2-3, the V gene TRBV5-1; 8 bases agree with TRBD2. Trimming cost V 3 bases and J 6 bases; bases outside gene matches: 12. This CDR3 region has 16 residues. Germline CDR1 is SGHRS and CDR2 is YFSETQ. The CDR3 region has the DNA TGCGCCAGCAGCTCGGGACTAGTGGGAGGGCAGGATACGCAGTATTTT. This codes for CASSSGLVGGQDTQYF.

This clonotype was seen many times. The chain combines TRBV12-3 or TRBV12-4 with TRBJ2-2, with a tentative D call TRBD2 (5 bases). CDR3 length: 11 residues. Trimming took off 10 bases at V and 7 bases at J, with 10 bases between the two ends. This CDR3 is CATREGGELFF. As DNA, the CDR3 is TGTGCCACACGGGAAGGCGGGGAGCTGTTTTTT.

This clonotype occurred a few times. V gene TRBV10-2 combines with J gene TRBJ2-1, with 8 bases lining up with TRBD2. The CDR3 sequence is 16 residues long. Germline-derived CDR1 and CDR2 are WSHSY and SAAADI. Trimming removed 10 bases from V and 8 bases from J; junction bases left unmatched: 19. The CDR3 sequence is CATTNPREAPRYEQFF. The CDR3 DNA is TGCGCCACGACCAATCCGCGGGAGGCCCCTCGATATGAGCAGTTCTTC.

This clonotype was counted at least ten times. This sequence joins TRBV7-6 and TRBJ2-5; TRBD1 matches at 12 bases. V lost 2 bases and J lost 1; bases outside the gene matches: 5. The CDR3 loop spans 17 amino acids. Looked up from germline, CDR1 is SGHVS and CDR2 is FNYEAQ. The CDR3, as DNA: TGTGCCAGCAGCTTAAGGGGACAGGGGGCTTTCCAAGAGACCCAGTACTTC. Protein sequence: CASSLRGQGAFQETQYF. The full variable domain, with the rest looked up from reference TRBV7-6 and TRBJ2-5, is GAGVSQSPRYKVTKRGQDVALRCDPISGHVSLYWYRQALGQGPEFLTYFNYEAQQDKSGLPNDRFSAERPEGSISTLTIQRTEQRDSAMYRCASSLRGQGAFQETQYFGPGTRLLVL.

Notes on this clonotype: Being one base from a much bigger clone, this may be a read error. V usage is TRBV5-1 and J usage is TRBJ2-1, with D unresolved. Germline V gene sequence: CDR1 SGHRS, CDR2 YFSETQ. This CDR3 contains 15 residues. Trimming left V 0 bases short and J 5 bases short, with 12 bases between. The CDR3 nucleotides read TGCGCCAGCAGCTTGGGACCAGTGGTGAACAATGAGCAGTTCTTC. Its translation is CASSLGPVVNNEQFF.

The V and J genes are TRBV18 and TRBJ2-7; D is undetermined. The V end was cut by 3 bases, the J end by 5 bases, with 8 bases between. This CDR3 has 12 residues. Germline V gives CDR1 KGHSH, CDR2 LQKENI. CDR3 loop: CASSPGTHEQYV. The CDR3 region has the DNA TGTGCCAGCTCACCGGGAACCCACGAGCAGTACGTC.

There are many counts of this clonotype. The genes are TRBV6-5 and TRBJ2-5; possibly TRBD2 for D (6 bases). Germline assignment: CDR1 MNHEY and CDR2 SVGAGI. The ends were cut back, 7 bases at V and 2 bases at J, with 8 bases in the middle. The CDR3 runs 12 residues. The CDR3: CASTGGQETQYF. The CDR3 region has the DNA TGTGCCAGCACCGGGGGACAAGAGACCCAGTACTTC.

This clonotype was picked up a small number of times. The chain has TRBV5-1 and TRBJ2-3; D perhaps matches TRBD1 (6 bases). Germline V lookup: CDR1 SGHRS, CDR2 YFSETQ. The CDR3 sequence is 14 residues long. V was cut by 4 bases and J by 2 bases, with 11 bases left in between. This CDR3 reads CASSIGQTTDTQYF. CDR3 DNA sequence: TGCGCCAGCAGCATTGGACAGACCACAGATACGCAGTATTTT.

This clonotype was observed a handful of times. The chain couples TRBV27 to TRBJ2-5, with D maybe TRBD1 (6 bases). Between the trimmed V and J ends, which lost 5 bases and 5 bases, there was a span of 24 bases. In germline, CDR1 is MNHEY, CDR2 SMNVEV (reference sequence). This CDR3 region has 17 residues. CDR3 bases: TGTGCCAGCAGTCAAGGATTAACACAGGGCCCTAGGGAGACCCAGTACTTC. Its protein product is CASSQGLTQGPRETQYF.